These T cell receptor beta chains were read from a single sample in a study of blood T cell repertoires in COVID-19. Profiling relied on immunoSEQ multiplex PCR, and the TCRdb table lists in-frame clones only, not all of them. Of about 290,000 clones in the sample, over 80% were seen once. The sequenced material came from peripheral blood. The source is a woman in her fifties or sixties with active or convalescent COVID-19. The CDR3 runs from the conserved cysteine through the conserved F or W. Fields, in order: J gene, CDR3 length, clone size, D gene, V gene, CDR3 DNA, CDR3 protein. D genes are given only for firm matches. The size of a clone is reported for some rows only, either as once, few or many, or as a class for expanded clones.

J gene: TRBJ2-3; CDR3 length: 16; clone size: .; D gene: .; V gene: TRBV4-1; CDR3 DNA: TGCGCCAGCAGCCCCGTACCGGGTCCGAACACAGATACGCAGTATTTT; CDR3 protein: CASSPVPGPNTDTQYF
J gene: TRBJ2-7; CDR3 length: 14; clone size: .; D gene: TRBD1; V gene: TRBV5-1; CDR3 DNA: TGCGCCAGCAGCGTACCAACAGGGGGGCGGGAGCAGTACTTC; CDR3 protein: CASSVPTGGREQYF
J gene: TRBJ2-7; CDR3 length: 14; clone size: .; D gene: .; V gene: TRBV5-4; CDR3 DNA: TGTGCCAGCAGCGGGGCCGGGTCTCGCTACGAGCAGTACTTC; CDR3 protein: CASSGAGSRYEQYF
J gene: TRBJ1-2; CDR3 length: 18; clone size: .; D gene: .; V gene: TRBV7-9; CDR3 DNA: TGTGCCAGCAGCTTAGGCTCTCTGCTGGGACACCCAAATTATGGCTACACCTTC; CDR3 protein: CASSLGSLLGHPNYGYTF
J gene: TRBJ2-5; CDR3 length: 14; clone size: .; D gene: TRBD1; V gene: TRBV23-1; CDR3 DNA: TGCGCCAGCAGTGAGACAGGGGGGCGAGAGACCCAGTACTTC; CDR3 protein: CASSETGGRETQYF
J gene: TRBJ2-7; CDR3 length: 14; clone size: .; D gene: .; V gene: TRBV27; CDR3 DNA: TGTGCCAGCAGTCCCCGGGGTAACCGTTACGAGCAGTACTTC; CDR3 protein: CASSPRGNRYEQYF
J gene: TRBJ1-4; CDR3 length: 14; clone size: once; D gene: .; V gene: TRBV20-1; CDR3 DNA: TGCAGTGCTAGTCTGGGTGCGGCTAATGAAAAACTGTTTTTT; CDR3 protein: CSASLGAANEKLFF
J gene: TRBJ1-5; CDR3 length: 15; clone size: .; D gene: .; V gene: TRBV24-1; CDR3 DNA: TGTGCCACCAGTGATACCAGGGGAAGCAATCAGCCCCAGCATTTT; CDR3 protein: CATSDTRGSNQPQHF
J gene: TRBJ2-7; CDR3 length: 15; clone size: few; D gene: TRBD2; V gene: TRBV4-2; CDR3 DNA: TGTGCCAGCAGCCAAGACCCTAGCGGCTTCTACGAGCAGTACTTC; CDR3 protein: CASSQDPSGFYEQYF
J gene: TRBJ2-7; CDR3 length: 11; clone size: .; D gene: .; V gene: TRBV9; CDR3 DNA: TGTGCCAGCAGCGCTACCTACGAGCAGTACTTC; CDR3 protein: CASSATYEQYF
J gene: TRBJ1-2; CDR3 length: 15; clone size: .; D gene: .; V gene: TRBV18; CDR3 DNA: TGTGCCAGCTCACCTACTGGACACTATTCCTATGGCTACACCTTC; CDR3 protein: CASSPTGHYSYGYTF
J gene: TRBJ1-5; CDR3 length: 15; clone size: few; D gene: .; V gene: TRBV27; CDR3 DNA: TGTGCCAGCAGTTTATTTATAGGGGCCAATCAGCCCCAGCATTTT; CDR3 protein: CASSLFIGANQPQHF
J gene: TRBJ2-7; CDR3 length: 14; clone size: .; D gene: .; V gene: TRBV28; CDR3 DNA: TGTGCCAGCAGTAGTATTAGTAAATTCGACGAGCAGTACTTC; CDR3 protein: CASSSISKFDEQYF
J gene: TRBJ2-5; CDR3 length: 14; clone size: .; D gene: TRBD2; V gene: TRBV4-1; CDR3 DNA: TGCGCCAGCAGCCAACTAGCGGGAGGAGAGACCCAGTACTTC; CDR3 protein: CASSQLAGGETQYF
J gene: TRBJ1-2; CDR3 length: 11; clone size: .; D gene: .; V gene: TRBV20-1; CDR3 DNA: TGCAGCTTAGGCTCAGGGAATGGCTACACCTTC; CDR3 protein: CSLGSGNGYTF
J gene: TRBJ2-7; CDR3 length: 15; clone size: .; D gene: TRBD1; V gene: TRBV18; CDR3 DNA: TGTGCCAGCTCACCCGGGACAGGGGTGGTGTACGAGCAGTACTTC; CDR3 protein: CASSPGTGVVYEQYF
J gene: TRBJ2-7; CDR3 length: 13; clone size: few; D gene: .; V gene: TRBV7-3; CDR3 DNA: TGTGCCAGCAGCCTTTCCGGCGGCTACGAGCAGTACTTC; CDR3 protein: CASSLSGGYEQYF
J gene: TRBJ2-7; CDR3 length: 14; clone size: .; D gene: TRBD2; V gene: TRBV19; CDR3 DNA: TGTGCCAGTAGTCCCTTCTTGCGGGGAGGGGAGCAGTACTTC; CDR3 protein: CASSPFLRGGEQYF
J gene: TRBJ1-2; CDR3 length: 17; clone size: once; D gene: TRBD1; V gene: TRBV4-1; CDR3 DNA: TGCGCCAGCAGCCAAGATCCCTGGACAGGGGGCGTTGGTGGCTACACCTTC; CDR3 protein: CASSQDPWTGGVGGYTF
J gene: TRBJ2-2; CDR3 length: 12; clone size: .; D gene: .; V gene: TRBV7-2; CDR3 DNA: TGTGCCAGCAGCTCGGACACCGGGGAGCTGTTTTTT; CDR3 protein: CASSSDTGELFF
J gene: TRBJ1-2; CDR3 length: 16; clone size: .; D gene: TRBD1; V gene: TRBV5-1; CDR3 DNA: TGCGCCAGCAGGCAACCTTACAGGGGCCGAGACTATGGCTACACCTTC; CDR3 protein: CASRQPYRGRDYGYTF
J gene: TRBJ2-7; CDR3 length: 14; clone size: .; D gene: .; V gene: TRBV6-5; CDR3 DNA: TGTGCCAGCACCCCACGCACGGTCCGGGAAGGGCAGTACTTC; CDR3 protein: CASTPRTVREGQYF
J gene: TRBJ2-1; CDR3 length: 15; clone size: few; D gene: TRBD2; V gene: TRBV5-4; CDR3 DNA: TGTGCCAGCAGCCCGACTAGCGGGAGACTGAATGAGCAGTTCTTC; CDR3 protein: CASSPTSGRLNEQFF
J gene: TRBJ2-7; CDR3 length: 14; clone size: .; D gene: .; V gene: TRBV7-2; CDR3 DNA: TGTGCCAGCAGCTTTCGGAGGTCCTCCTACGAGCAGTACTTC; CDR3 protein: CASSFRRSSYEQYF
J gene: TRBJ1-1; CDR3 length: 15; clone size: few; D gene: TRBD1; V gene: TRBV7-9; CDR3 DNA: TGTGCCAGCAGCACCGGACAGGGAATGAACACTGAAGCTTTCTTT; CDR3 protein: CASSTGQGMNTEAFF
J gene: TRBJ2-2; CDR3 length: 14; clone size: .; D gene: .; V gene: TRBV3-1/TRBV3-2; CDR3 DNA: TGTGCCAGCAGCCCGGTTGCGAACACCGGGGAGCTGTTTTTT; CDR3 protein: CASSPVANTGELFF
J gene: TRBJ1-1; CDR3 length: 16; clone size: .; D gene: TRBD1; V gene: TRBV18; CDR3 DNA: TGTGCCAGCTCACCATCAAAACCGGGACAGGGGAGTGAAGCTTTCTTT; CDR3 protein: CASSPSKPGQGSEAFF
J gene: TRBJ1-4; CDR3 length: 15; clone size: .; D gene: .; V gene: TRBV5-4; CDR3 DNA: TGTGCCAGCAGCTTACAGGGCCCACCAGGTGAAAAACTGTTTTTT; CDR3 protein: CASSLQGPPGEKLFF
J gene: TRBJ1-5; CDR3 length: 13; clone size: .; D gene: .; V gene: TRBV29-1; CDR3 DNA: TGCAGCGTGGGAGGTGGAGGCAATCAGCCCCAGCATTTT; CDR3 protein: CSVGGGGNQPQHF
J gene: TRBJ1-1; CDR3 length: 14; clone size: .; D gene: .; V gene: TRBV27; CDR3 DNA: TGTGCCAGCAGTTGGGGACATACGAACACTGAAGCTTTCTTT; CDR3 protein: CASSWGHTNTEAFF
J gene: TRBJ2-3; CDR3 length: 16; clone size: .; D gene: .; V gene: TRBV5-1; CDR3 DNA: TGCGCCAGCAGCTGGGGACACAAGTATTACACAGATACGCAGTATTTT; CDR3 protein: CASSWGHKYYTDTQYF
J gene: TRBJ1-5; CDR3 length: 17; clone size: .; D gene: TRBD1; V gene: TRBV7-9; CDR3 DNA: TGTGCCAGCAGCTTAGCCGGGACAGGCCTTAGCAATCAGCCCCAGCATTTT; CDR3 protein: CASSLAGTGLSNQPQHF
J gene: TRBJ1-4; CDR3 length: 13; clone size: .; D gene: .; V gene: TRBV5-1; CDR3 DNA: TGCGCCAGCAGCTTGGGTCTGAATGAAAAACTGTTTTTT; CDR3 protein: CASSLGLNEKLFF
J gene: TRBJ1-4; CDR3 length: 17; clone size: .; D gene: .; V gene: TRBV28; CDR3 DNA: TGTGCCAGCATACCCCAGCCAGGGTATGGTGATAATGAAAAACTGTTTTTT; CDR3 protein: CASIPQPGYGDNEKLFF
J gene: TRBJ2-5; CDR3 length: 11; clone size: .; D gene: .; V gene: TRBV24-1; CDR3 DNA: TGTGCCACCAGTGATCTAGAGACCCAGTACTTC; CDR3 protein: CATSDLETQYF
J gene: TRBJ1-4; CDR3 length: 11; clone size: .; D gene: .; V gene: TRBV12-5; CDR3 DNA: TGTGCTAGTGGCCCTGGGGGGAAACTGTTTTTT; CDR3 protein: CASGPGGKLFF
J gene: TRBJ2-6; CDR3 length: 18; clone size: once; D gene: .; V gene: TRBV7-8; CDR3 DNA: TGTGCCAGCAGCTTAGGAAGGCTGGGGCGGTCTGGGGCCAACGTCCTGACTTTC; CDR3 protein: CASSLGRLGRSGANVLTF
J gene: TRBJ1-1; CDR3 length: 15; clone size: .; D gene: .; V gene: TRBV6-5; CDR3 DNA: TGTGCCAGCAGTTACAGAACGGTTTTGAACACTGAAGCTTTCTTT; CDR3 protein: CASSYRTVLNTEAFF
J gene: TRBJ1-1; CDR3 length: 15; clone size: .; D gene: TRBD1; V gene: TRBV28; CDR3 DNA: TGTGCCAGCAGTTTATCGGGACAGGGGAACGCTGAAGCTTTCTTT; CDR3 protein: CASSLSGQGNAEAFF
J gene: TRBJ1-5; CDR3 length: 15; clone size: .; D gene: .; V gene: TRBV10-3; CDR3 DNA: TGTGCCTCCAACGACCGCCCGCAGGGCAATCAGCCCCAGCATTTT; CDR3 protein: CASNDRPQGNQPQHF